The clone carrying this TCR beta chain was observed once. The data stem from a study of cytotoxic CD8 clonotypes in ibrutinib-treated CLL. The CDR3 sequence is 11 residues long. With 8 bases removed from V and 7 bases from J, the gap between germline ends came to 11 bases. CDR1 is MGHRA and CDR2 is YSYEKL in the germline V gene. Produced via immunoSEQ multiplex PCR; TCRdb's table is partial and in-frame only. The sample includes about 120,000 clones, 58% of them seen just once. The receptor's source is a human donor with chronic lymphocytic leukemia. V usage is TRBV4-1 and J usage is TRBJ2-5; possibly TRBD2 for D (5 bases). Sequencing used PBMCs, obtained after 24 months of ibrutinib treatment. DNA of the CDR3: TGCGCCAGCTCCGGAGGAGCGACCCAGTACTTC. Its translation is CASSGGATQYF.